These 23 T cell receptor beta chains came from one sample sequenced in a study of cytomegalovirus exposure and HLA in healthy donors. Primers for the PCR totalled 60 Vbeta and 13 Jbeta. TCRdb's copy holds only in-frame clones and misses some; the assay was immunoSEQ multiplex PCR. Among under 200,000 clones listed, about 71% were seen once. Sequences were obtained from PBMCs. The receptors shown here come from a woman in her twenties or thirties in good health and CMV-seronegative.

The genes are TRBV6-5 and TRBJ1-2, with 10 bases identical to TRBD1. Per the germline V gene, CDR1 is MNHEY and CDR2 is SVGAGI. With V trimmed by 2 bases and J by 2 bases, 5 bases remained unmatched. This CDR3 contains 16 residues. CDR3 bases: TGTGCCAGCAGTTACGCGGGGGACAGGGGAAACTATGGCTACACCTTC. It yields the protein CASSYAGDRGNYGYTF.

The J gene is TRBJ2-1, the V gene TRBV29-1, with 7 bases lining up with TRBD1. The V segment lost 2 bases and the J segment 0 bases; nucleotides outside the gene matches: 7. This CDR3 spans 16 amino acids. Germline CDR1 is SQVTM and CDR2 is ANQGSEA. CDR3 DNA: TGCAGCGTTGAATTTGGGACAGCCAGCTCCTACAATGAGCAGTTCTTC. Encoded protein: CSVEFGTASSYNEQFF.

Here the CDR3 reads CASSFLGQGSNEQFF. The CDR3 DNA sequence: TGTGCCAGCAGCTTTCTGGGACAGGGGTCAAATGAGCAGTTCTTC. The V gene is TRBV5-6, the J gene TRBJ2-1, with 10 bases aligning to TRBD1. CDR3 length: 15 residues. Germline trimming cut 2 bases from V and 7 bases from J; bases unmatched to any gene: 6. CDR1 is SGHDT, CDR2 YYEEEE, per germline.

In its sample, this clone was seen a few times. V is TRBV5-1 and J is TRBJ1-2; the D is unclear. The CDR3 has 14 residues. V was cut by 2 bases and J by 2 bases, with 10 bases left in between. Germline CDR1 SGHRS, CDR2 YFSETQ. The CDR3 DNA reads TGCGCCAGCAGCTTCCACGGAGAAAACTATGGCTACACCTTC. This encodes CASSFHGENYGYTF. Complete variable domain (other parts from reference TRBV5-1 and TRBJ1-2): KAGVTQTPRYLIKTRGQQVTLSCSPISGHRSVSWYQQTPGQGLQFLFEYFSETQRNKGNFPGRFSGRQFSNSRSEMNVSTLELGDSALYLCASSFHGENYGYTFGSGTRLTVV.

This clone was counted between two and nine times. The J gene is TRBJ1-5, the V gene TRBV6-1; no clear D gene. Between the trimmed V and J ends, which lost 6 bases and 2 bases, there was a span of 14 bases. Germline CDR1 reads MNHNS; CDR2 reads SASEGT. This CDR3 comprises 15 residues. The CDR3, as DNA: TGTGCCAGCAGCCCCCGGCTAGGTGGCAATCAGCCCCAGCATTTT. Its protein is CASSPRLGGNQPQHF.

The chain carries TRBV9 and TRBJ2-1; D is perhaps TRBD1 (5 bases). The germline CDR1 and CDR2 sequences are SGDLS and YYNGEE. The CDR3 consists of 15 residues. Trimming took 3 bases from V and 0 from J, leaving 10 bases between them. As DNA, the CDR3 is TGTGCCAGCAGCGCCCTGGGGCTCTCCTACAATGAGCAGTTCTTC. Translation gives CASSALGLSYNEQFF.

The CDR3 sequence: CASSLLRGTGLGEAFF. The CDR3 nucleotides are TGTGCCAGCAGCTTACTGCGGGGGACAGGGTTGGGTGAAGCTTTCTTT. The rearrangement uses TRBV7-9 and TRBJ1-1; 9 bases line up with TRBD1. Per germline, CDR1 SEHNR and CDR2 FQNEAQ (reference sequence). The CDR3 covers 16 residues. Trimming cost V 2 bases and J 7 bases; bases outside gene matches: 11.

This clone showed up just a few times. V and J are TRBV9 and TRBJ2-2; 11 nucleotides align to TRBD2. CDR1 and CDR2 from the germline V gene are SGDLS and YYNGEE. There are 18 residues in the CDR3. The junction had 11 bases not matched to a gene; V was cut back by 4 bases and J by 3 bases. In DNA, the CDR3 is TGTGCCAGCAGCCCTTGGCTTAGCGGGGGGGCGGACACCGGGGAGCTGTTTTTT. Amino acids: CASSPWLSGGADTGELFF. Looking up the rest from reference TRBV9 and TRBJ2-2 gives the full variable domain: DSGVTQTPKHLITATGQRVTLRCSPRSGDLSVYWYQQSLDQGLQFLIQYYNGEERAKGNILERFSAQQFPDLHSELNLSSLELGDSALYFCASSPWLSGGADTGELFFGEGSRLTVL.

The chain employs TRBV5-1 and TRBJ1-6; TRBD1 is a possible D gene (5 bases). Germline V CDR1 and CDR2: SGHRS, YFSETQ. The CDR3 has 16 residues. Trimming left V 2 bases short and J 4 bases short, with 13 bases between. The chain's CDR3 is CASSLNSGNYNSPLHF. In DNA form, the CDR3 reads TGCGCCAGCAGCTTAAATTCAGGGAATTATAATTCACCCCTCCACTTT.

The V and J genes are TRBV6-6 and TRBJ1-2; 9 nucleotides agree with TRBD1. The junction had 6 bases not matched to a gene; V was cut back by 5 bases and J by 5 bases. This CDR3 comprises 14 residues. Germline CDR1 and CDR2: MNHNY and SVGAGI (reference sequence). Written as DNA, the CDR3 is TGTGCCAGCAGTCCCGGGACAGGGTTTTATGGCTACACCTTC. Translation gives CASSPGTGFYGYTF.

The V gene is TRBV29-1, the J gene TRBJ2-4, with TRBD2 matching 13 bases. This CDR3 has 16 residues. Germline assignment: CDR1 SQVTM and CDR2 ANQGSEA. V lost 4 bases to trimming and J lost 2 bases; unmatched junction nucleotides: 5. The CDR3 reads CSVGTSGSITKNIQYF. In nucleotides, the CDR3 is TGCAGCGTTGGGACTAGCGGGAGTATAACCAAAAACATTCAGTACTTC.

J is TRBJ1-1 and V is TRBV5-4; TRBD1 might be the D (6 bases). CDR3 size: 16 residues. V was shortened by 2 bases and J by 1 base, with 15 bases between the two germline ends. Germline V gene data show CDR1 as SGHNT and CDR2 as YYREEE (reference sequence). The CDR3 region has the DNA TGTGCCAGCAGCTTAGGAGGGGGGGTTCGGAACACTGAAGCTTTCTTT. Protein product: CASSLGGGVRNTEAFF. Variable domain in full (rest from reference TRBV5-4 and TRBJ1-1): ETGVTQSPTHLIKTRGQQVTLRCSSQSGHNTVSWYQQALGQGPQFIFQYYREEENGRGNFPPRFSGLQFPNYSSELNVNALELDDSALYLCASSLGGGVRNTEAFFGQGTRLTVV.

This clone was seen only a few times. The chain couples TRBV2 to TRBJ2-7, with TRBD1 as a possible D gene (6 bases). V gave up 2 bases and J gave up 0 bases, with 11 bases separating them. The CDR3 is 15 amino acids. CDR1 and CDR2 (germline): SNHLY, FYNNEI. The CDR3 is CASSERSGASYEQYF. CDR3 DNA: TGTGCCAGCAGTGAAAGGTCAGGGGCCTCCTACGAGCAGTACTTC. Variable domain in full (rest from reference TRBV2 and TRBJ2-7): EPEVTQTPSHQVTQMGQEVILRCVPISNHLYFYWYRQILGQKVEFLVSFYNNEISEKSEIFDDQFSVERPDGSNFTLKIRSTKLEDSAMYFCASSERSGASYEQYFGPGTRLTVT.

The rearrangement joins TRBV7-3 to TRBJ2-2, with 7 bases identical to TRBD2. The CDR3 extends over 16 amino acids. V dropped 5 bases and J dropped 4; count of bases not matched to a gene: 10. The germline V gene encodes CDR1 SGHTA and CDR2 FQGTGA. This CDR3 reads CASSPLGGSPTGELFF. In DNA, the CDR3 is TGTGCCAGCAGCCCGCTAGGCGGGAGCCCCACCGGGGAGCTGTTTTTT.

CDR3: CASSPRTGGYGYTF. In nucleotides, the CDR3 is TGTGCCAGCAGCCCAAGGACAGGGGGCTATGGCTACACCTTC. The chain combines TRBV13 with TRBJ1-2, with 10 positions matching TRBD1. Per germline, CDR1 PRHDT and CDR2 FYEKMQ (reference sequence). There are 14 residues in the CDR3. The junction had 4 bases not matched to a gene; V was cut back by 5 bases and J by 4 bases. The complete variable domain, with remaining parts taken from reference TRBV13 and TRBJ1-2, reads AAGVIQSPRHLIKEKRETATLKCYPIPRHDTVYWYQQGPGQDPQFLISFYEKMQSDKGSIPDRFSAQQFSDYHSELNMSSLELGDSALYFCASSPRTGGYGYTFGSGTRLTVV.

V is TRBV28 and J is TRBJ1-6; D unclear. Germline CDR1 is MDHEN and CDR2 is SYDVKM. V lost 6 bases, J lost 7 bases, and 7 bases lay in between. The CDR3 spans 12 residues. The CDR3 DNA sequence: TGTGCCAGCAGGTATCTAAATTCACCCCTCCACTTT. Translated: CASRYLNSPLHF.

This clone was seen more than once but under ten times. This chain uses TRBV30 with TRBJ2-2; TRBD1 is a possible D gene (5 bases). Germline-derived CDR1 and CDR2 are GTSNPN and SVGIG (reference sequence). V shed 4 bases and J shed 7 bases, with 13 bases lying between them. The CDR3 contains 13 residues. The CDR3, as DNA: TGTGCCTGGATGGATAGGGGCCTCGGGGAGCTGTTTTTT. Protein sequence: CAWMDRGLGELFF.

The J gene is TRBJ1-2, the V gene TRBV7-9; a possible D gene is TRBD1 (5 bases). Trimming left V 6 bases short and J 5 bases short, with 19 bases between. The CDR3 consists of 15 residues. Germline assignment: CDR1 SEHNR and CDR2 FQNEAQ (reference sequence). CDR3 DNA: TGTGCCAGCAGTCGACGACAGTTCGTACCGTATGGCTACACCTTC. Translated, it gives CASSRRQFVPYGYTF.

The CDR3 DNA is TGCGCCAGCAGCGGGGGACTTCCCATGAACACTGAAGCTTTCTTT. It codes for CASSGGLPMNTEAFF. The V gene is TRBV5-1, the J gene TRBJ1-1, with a weak D call TRBD1 (5 bases). V lost 4 bases to trimming and J lost 0 bases, with 13 bases between them. The germline V gene encodes CDR1 SGHRS and CDR2 YFSETQ. The CDR3 consists of 15 residues.

This clone was observed a few times. J is TRBJ2-5 and V is TRBV9, with a possible D match to TRBD1 (5 bases). V gave up 3 bases and J gave up 5 bases, with 14 bases separating them. This CDR3 comprises 14 residues. CDR1 is SGDLS, CDR2 YYNGEE, per germline. CDR3 sequence (DNA): TGTGCCAGCAGCGCCCCAGGGCGCTTCGAGACCCAGTACTTC. Its translation: CASSAPGRFETQYF.

CDR3: CASSLVLQGPQHF. CDR3 DNA sequence: TGTGCCAGCAGCTTAGTCCTGCAGGGTCCCCAGCATTTT. V and J are TRBV7-2 and TRBJ1-5; possibly TRBD1 for D (5 bases). V was clipped by 1 base and J by 10 bases, with 11 bases between them. CDR3 length: 13 amino acids. Germline CDR1 and CDR2: SGHTA and FQGNSA. The full variable domain, completed using reference TRBV7-2 and TRBJ1-5, is GAGVSQSPSNKVTEKGKDVELRCDPISGHTALYWYRQSLGQGLEFLIYFQGNSAPDKSGLPSDRFSAERTGGSVSTLTIQRTQQEDSAVYLCASSLVLQGPQHFGDGTRLSIL.

The V call is TRBV28, the J call TRBJ2-5; tentatively, D is TRBD1 (5 bases). Between the trimmed V and J ends, which lost 0 bases and 4 bases, there was a span of 9 bases. The CDR3 has 14 amino acids. CDR1 is MDHEN, CDR2 SYDVKM, per germline. CDR3 region: CASSLWGLGETQYF. Here the CDR3 DNA reads TGTGCCAGCAGTTTATGGGGGCTCGGAGAGACCCAGTACTTC.

This CDR3 reads CAIRDRVTDTQYF. The CDR3 nucleotides read TGTGCCATCAGGGACAGGGTTACAGATACGCAGTATTTT. The chain combines TRBV10-3 with TRBJ2-3; 8 bases line up with TRBD1. The CDR3 extends over 13 amino acids. J gave up 3 bases and V 6 bases, and 2 bases lay outside the gene matches. Germline V lookup: CDR1 ENHRY, CDR2 SYGVKD.